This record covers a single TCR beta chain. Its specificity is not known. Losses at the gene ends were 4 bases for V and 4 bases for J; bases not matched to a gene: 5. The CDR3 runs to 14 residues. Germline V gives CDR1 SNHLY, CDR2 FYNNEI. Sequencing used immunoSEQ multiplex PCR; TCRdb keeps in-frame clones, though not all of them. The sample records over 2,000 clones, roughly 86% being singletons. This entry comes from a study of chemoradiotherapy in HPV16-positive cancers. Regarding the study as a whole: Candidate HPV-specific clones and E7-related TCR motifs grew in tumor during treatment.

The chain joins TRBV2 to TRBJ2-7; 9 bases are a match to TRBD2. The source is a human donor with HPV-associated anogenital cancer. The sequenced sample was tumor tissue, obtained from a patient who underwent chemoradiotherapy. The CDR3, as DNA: TGTGCCAGCAGTGGGCTAGCGGGGTGGTACGAGCAGTACTTC. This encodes CASSGLAGWYEQYF.